Given below is one T cell receptor beta chain in context. The data were obtained in a study of blood T cell repertoires in COVID-19. Authors' methods: Reference gene primer amplification in the assay estimated nucleated cell counts. Produced via immunoSEQ multiplex PCR; TCRdb's table is partial and in-frame only. V and J calls and clone size are those listed in that table; D and trimming were worked out from the DNA. This sample has about 99,000 clones, with 79% found just once. Trimming took 11 bases from V and 2 from J, leaving 12 bases between them. Germline CDR1 and CDR2: MNHEY and SVGAGI. The CDR3 runs 13 residues.

The sequencing sample was made of peripheral blood. The chain links TRBV6-5 to TRBJ2-2; D remains unclear. The sequence was obtained from a woman older than 75 with active or convalescent COVID-19. The CDR3 coding sequence is TGTGCCGTGCGGCTTGTCAACACCGGGGAGCTGTTTTTT. This encodes CAVRLVNTGELFF.